This is a list of T cell receptor beta chains from one sample in a study of response to subunit inactivated influenza vaccine. Each CDR3 protein is one row after TCRdb ran MiXCR on the RT-PCR reads. Among approximately 480,000 distinct CDR3 sequences, about 10% were seen once, and the ten largest hold more than 10%. This material consisted of PBMCs from blood, taken about 40 days after vaccination. Source of these receptors: a man in his fifties or sixties who received an inactivated influenza vaccine. Both conserved end residues are part of each CDR3.

>TRBV7-8|TRBJ2-3
CASSLGLAEFSSTDTQYF
>TRBV29-1|TRBJ2-7
CSVESRVYPYEQYF
>TRBV28|TRBJ1-4
CASSFGVMDILALATNEKLFF
>TRBV7-9|TRBJ2-1
CASSLSGAHNEQFF
>TRBV20-1|TRBJ1-6
CSARDFPGRGGNSPLHF
>TRBV20-1|TRBJ1-4
CSARGDRGGEKLFF
>TRBV5-1|TRBJ1-5
CASRLGEGQPQHF
>TRBV5-1|TRBJ2-2
CASSLDGGRNTGELFF
>TRBV11-2|TRBJ2-3
CASSLVAGPDTQYF
>TRBV7-2|TRBJ2-7
CASSSPRTSNSYEQYF
>TRBV6-1|TRBJ1-1
CASSEPRTEAFF
>TRBV5-1|TRBJ2-1
CASSLGPVSYNEQFF
>TRBV3-1|TRBJ2-7
CASSPGLARREQYF
>TRBV4-2|TRBJ2-1
CASSQEISGSSYNEQFF
>TRBV29-1|TRBJ1-1
CSVETGGFEAFF
>TRBV5-1|TRBJ2-7
CASSLVHRGRMSSYEQYF
>TRBV29-1|TRBJ2-5
CSSGGPGAGTQYF
>TRBV6-1|TRBJ1-1
CASRNQGLNTEAFF
>TRBV11-2|TRBJ2-1
CASSLVWGETNEQFF
>TRBV10-3|TRBJ2-7
CAISESNLGVYEQYF
>TRBV12-3/TRBV12-4|TRBJ2-2
CASSISGTGELFF
>TRBV5-1|TRBJ2-7
CASSTGTSGALSYEQYF
>TRBV4-2|TRBJ1-6
CASSQGRTYNSPLHF
>TRBV20-1|TRBJ2-1
CSARHLRLSGIRNEQFF
>TRBV15|TRBJ1-4
CATSLSGQINEKLFF
>TRBV11-2|TRBJ2-7
CASSPRGDRGYEQYF
>TRBV5-1|TRBJ2-1
CASSLLPLAEFLYNEQFF
>TRBV20-1|TRBJ2-3
CSARGLALSTDTQYF
>TRBV5-1|TRBJ1-3
CASSLGPGSGNTIYF
>TRBV5-1|TRBJ2-5
CASSNPGSTQETQYF
>TRBV5-1|TRBJ2-1
CASSSTGSRRNEQFF
>TRBV12-3/TRBV12-4|TRBJ1-5
CASSLTGPYSNQPQHF
>TRBV4-2|TRBJ2-1
CASSQLPGTSSYEQFF
>TRBV28|TRBJ2-2
CASGRTGELFF
>TRBV29-1|TRBJ2-5
CSVEGDRQTQYF
>TRBV27|TRBJ2-6
CASKQRASGANVLTF